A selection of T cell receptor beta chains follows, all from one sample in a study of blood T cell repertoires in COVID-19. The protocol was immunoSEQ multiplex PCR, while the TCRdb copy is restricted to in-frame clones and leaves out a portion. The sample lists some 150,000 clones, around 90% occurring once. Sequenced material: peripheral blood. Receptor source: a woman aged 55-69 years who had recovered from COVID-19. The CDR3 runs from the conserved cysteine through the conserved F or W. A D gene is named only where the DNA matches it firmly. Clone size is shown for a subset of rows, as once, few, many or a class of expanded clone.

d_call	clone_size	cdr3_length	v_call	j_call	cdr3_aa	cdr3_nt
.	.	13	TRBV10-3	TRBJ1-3	CAIRETDGNTIYF	TGTGCCATCAGAGAGACAGATGGAAACACCATATATTTT
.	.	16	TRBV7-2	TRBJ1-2	CASSPRGGATNYGYTF	TGTGCCAGCAGCCCGAGGGGCGGGGCCACTAACTATGGCTACACCTTC
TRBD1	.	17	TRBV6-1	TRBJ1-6	CASSEGQPSSYNSPLHF	TGTGCCAGCAGTGAGGGACAGCCGTCCTCCTATAATTCACCCCTCCACTTT
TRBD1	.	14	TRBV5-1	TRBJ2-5	CASSSDRESETQYF	TGCGCCAGCAGCTCCGACAGGGAGAGCGAGACCCAGTACTTC
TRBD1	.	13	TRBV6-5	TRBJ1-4	CASTRDRNEKLFF	TGTGCCAGCACACGGGACAGGAATGAAAAACTGTTTTTT
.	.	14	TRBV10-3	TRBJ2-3	CAGKPGVGTDTQYF	TGTGCCGGAAAGCCGGGGGTCGGCACAGATACGCAGTATTTT
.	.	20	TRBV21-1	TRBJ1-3	CASSKDQGSTRLNSGNTIYF	TGTGCCAGCAGCAAAGACCAGGGGTCAACTCGACTTAACTCTGGAAACACCATATATTTT
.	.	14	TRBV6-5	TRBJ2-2	CASSYSGGPGELFF	TGTGCCAGCAGTTACTCGGGGGGACCCGGGGAGCTGTTTTTT
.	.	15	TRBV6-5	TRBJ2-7	CASSYSSASRYEQYF	TGTGCCAGCAGTTACTCGAGTGCCTCCCGGTACGAGCAGTACTTC
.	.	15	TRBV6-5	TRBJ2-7	CASSYSSVRRGEQYF	TGTGCCAGCAGTTACTCGAGCGTTCGGAGGGGCGAGCAGTACTTC
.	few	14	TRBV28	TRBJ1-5	CASSYPTGNQPQHF	TGTGCCAGCAGTTACCCGACAGGTAATCAGCCCCAGCATTTT
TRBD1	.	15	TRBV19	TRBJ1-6	CASRPQGGIYSPLHF	TGTGCCAGTAGGCCGCAAGGGGGCATCTATTCACCCCTCCACTTT
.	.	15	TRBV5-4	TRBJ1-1	CASSTPGQGNTEAFF	TGTGCCAGCAGCACCCCAGGCCAGGGTAACACTGAAGCTTTCTTT
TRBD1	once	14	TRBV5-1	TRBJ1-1	CASSFRTGVSEAFF	TGCGCCAGCAGCTTCAGGACAGGGGTATCTGAAGCTTTCTTT
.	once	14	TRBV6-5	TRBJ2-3	CATLEQGSTDTQYF	TGTGCCACCTTGGAACAGGGAAGCACAGATACGCAGTATTTT
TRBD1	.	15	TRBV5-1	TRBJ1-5	CASSPGTGGGQPQHF	TGCGCCAGCAGCCCGGGGACAGGGGGCGGGCAGCCCCAGCATTTT
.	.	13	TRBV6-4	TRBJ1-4	CASSINRDEKLFF	TGTGCCAGCAGTATTAACAGGGATGAAAAACTGTTTTTT
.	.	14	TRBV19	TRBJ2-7	CASSWAGEFYEQYF	TGTGCCAGTAGTTGGGCAGGGGAATTCTACGAGCAGTACTTC
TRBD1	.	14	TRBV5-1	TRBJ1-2	CASRAGTGGNGYTF	TGCGCCAGCAGGGCCGGGACAGGGGGCAATGGCTACACCTTC
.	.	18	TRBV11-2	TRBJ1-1	CASSLAAGQGHMNTEAFF	TGTGCCAGCAGCCTTGCGGCAGGGCAGGGCCACATGAACACTGAAGCTTTCTTT
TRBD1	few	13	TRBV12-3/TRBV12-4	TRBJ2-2	CASTGGPTGELFF	TGTGCCAGTACAGGGGGGCCCACCGGGGAGCTGTTTTTT
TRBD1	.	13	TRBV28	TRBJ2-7	CASNQGQGGEQYF	TGTGCCAGCAACCAGGGACAGGGTGGCGAGCAGTACTTC
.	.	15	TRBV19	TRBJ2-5	CASSINGGIQETQYF	TGTGCCAGTAGTATAAACGGCGGGATCCAAGAGACCCAGTACTTC
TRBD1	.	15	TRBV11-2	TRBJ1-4	CASSPRQGGREKLFF	TGTGCCAGCAGCCCTAGACAGGGGGGTAGAGAAAAACTGTTTTTT
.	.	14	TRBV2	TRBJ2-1	CASAPQSSYNEQFF	TGTGCCAGCGCGCCACAGAGCTCCTACAATGAGCAGTTCTTC
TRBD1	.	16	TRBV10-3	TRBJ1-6	CAISDDRGLFNSPLHF	TGTGCCATCAGTGACGACAGGGGCCTTTTTAATTCACCCCTCCACTTT
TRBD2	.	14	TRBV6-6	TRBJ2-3	CASRGSGRGDTQYF	TGTGCCAGCAGGGGTAGCGGGAGGGGAGATACGCAGTATTTT
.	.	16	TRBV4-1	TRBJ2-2	CASSQDRATLGGELFF	TGCGCCAGCAGCCAAGACAGGGCAACGCTCGGCGGGGAGCTGTTTTTT
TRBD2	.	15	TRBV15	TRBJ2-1	CATSRDGGVSNEQFF	TGTGCCACCAGCAGAGATGGGGGGGTCTCCAATGAGCAGTTCTTC
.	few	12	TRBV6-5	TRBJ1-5	CASKEGHQPQHF	TGTGCCAGCAAGGAGGGGCATCAGCCCCAGCATTTT
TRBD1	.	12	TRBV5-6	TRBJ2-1	CASSLGQGEQFF	TGTGCCAGCAGCTTGGGACAGGGGGAGCAGTTCTTC
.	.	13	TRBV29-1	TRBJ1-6	CSARGEPNSPLHF	TGCAGCGCCCGTGGGGAGCCAAATTCACCCCTCCACTTT
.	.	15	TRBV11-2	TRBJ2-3	CASSLRLGRADTQYF	TGTGCCAGCAGCTTAAGACTAGGTCGCGCAGATACGCAGTATTTT
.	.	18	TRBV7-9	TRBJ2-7	CASSLYRGRGTAGYEQYF	TGTGCCAGCAGCTTATACCGAGGGCGCGGGACTGCCGGGTACGAGCAGTACTTC
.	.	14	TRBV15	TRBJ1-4	CATSRDTTRGKLFF	TGTGCCACCAGCAGAGATACGACTCGGGGAAAACTGTTTTTT
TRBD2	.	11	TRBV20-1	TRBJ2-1	CSGRGAGEQFF	TGCAGTGGGCGGGGGGCAGGTGAGCAGTTCTTC
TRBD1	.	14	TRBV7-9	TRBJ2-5	CASSSLTGGETQYF	TGTGCCAGCAGCTCGCTGACAGGGGGGGAGACCCAGTACTTC
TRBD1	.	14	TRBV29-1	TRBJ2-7	CSVQGQGAVYEQYF	TGCAGCGTGCAGGGACAGGGGGCAGTCTACGAGCAGTACTTC
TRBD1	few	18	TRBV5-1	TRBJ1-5	CASSLIPSGQGAEQPQHF	TGCGCCAGCAGCTTAATCCCCTCGGGACAGGGGGCTGAACAGCCCCAGCATTTT
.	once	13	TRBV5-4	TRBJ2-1	CASSTTSLYEQFF	TGTGCCAGCAGCACTACTAGTTTGTATGAGCAGTTCTTC
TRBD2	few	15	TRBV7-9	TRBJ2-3	CASSGLAGPTDTQYF	TGTGCCAGCAGCGGACTAGCGGGGCCCACAGATACGCAGTATTTT
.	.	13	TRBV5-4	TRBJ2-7	CASSFPGNYEQYF	TGTGCCAGCAGCTTCCCAGGGAACTACGAGCAGTACTTC
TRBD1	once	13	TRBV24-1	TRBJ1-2	CATSEPQGFGYTF	TGTGCCACCAGTGAACCACAGGGGTTTGGCTACACCTTC
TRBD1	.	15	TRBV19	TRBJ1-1	CASSIAVTGDTEAFF	TGTGCCAGTAGTATAGCCGTAACAGGGGACACTGAAGCTTTCTTT
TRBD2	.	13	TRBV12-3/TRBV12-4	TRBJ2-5	CASSGGYQETQYF	TGTGCCAGCTCCGGGGGGTACCAAGAGACCCAGTACTTC
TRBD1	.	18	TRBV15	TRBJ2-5	CATSRGTGGPPLQETQYF	TGTGCCACCAGCAGGGGGACAGGGGGGCCCCCTCTCCAAGAGACCCAGTACTTC
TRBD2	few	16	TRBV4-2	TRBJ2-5	CASSQIASGDQETQYF	TGTGCCAGCAGCCAAATCGCTAGCGGGGACCAAGAGACCCAGTACTTC
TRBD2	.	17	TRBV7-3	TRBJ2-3	CASSLAPSGGAADTQYF	TGTGCCAGCAGCTTAGCCCCATCGGGGGGGGCCGCAGATACGCAGTATTTT
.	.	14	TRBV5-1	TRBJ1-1	CASSLLPEDTEAFF	TGCGCCAGCAGCTTGCTCCCTGAGGACACTGAAGCTTTCTTT
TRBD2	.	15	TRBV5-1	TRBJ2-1	CASSLGGLAGSEQFF	TGCGCCAGCAGCTTGGGCGGACTAGCGGGGTCTGAGCAGTTCTTC
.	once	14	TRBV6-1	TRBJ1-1	CASSESYSYTEAFF	TGTGCCAGCAGTGAATCGTACAGCTACACTGAAGCTTTCTTT
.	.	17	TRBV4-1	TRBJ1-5	CASSQDRETVGNQPQHF	TGCGCCAGCAGCCAAGATCGGGAGACAGTAGGCAATCAGCCCCAGCATTTT
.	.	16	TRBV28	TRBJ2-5	CASSAAGTSRGETQYF	TGTGCCAGCAGTGCTGCCGGGACATCAAGAGGGGAGACCCAGTACTTC
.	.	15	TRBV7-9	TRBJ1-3	CASSLQGHAGNTIYF	TGTGCCAGCAGCTTACAGGGGCACGCTGGAAACACCATATATTTT
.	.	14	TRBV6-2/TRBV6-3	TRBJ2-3	CASSFSRSTDTQYF	TGTGCCAGCAGTTTCTCCAGGAGCACAGATACGCAGTATTTT